This T cell receptor beta chain was profiled in a study of CD8+ T cells in alopecia areata. This clone was seen repeatedly, ten times or more. cDNA prepared by RNA extraction and subsequent reverse transcription served as the template for sequencing. Method: immunoSEQ multiplex PCR; TCRdb's copy keeps in-frame clones and lacks some. The sample carries 110,000 to 150,000 clones, roughly 64% recorded once. Germline CDR1 and CDR2: MNHEY and SMNVEV (reference sequence). The CDR3 is 14 residues long. The V gene end was trimmed by 5 bases and the J gene end by 5 bases; junction bases not matched to a gene: 8.

The starting material was CD4+ T cells sorted from blood, obtained at week 0. V gene TRBV27 combines with J gene TRBJ1-2; 7 nucleotides agree with TRBD1. This sequence originates from a human donor with alopecia areata. The CDR3 coding sequence is TGTGCCAGCAGTCCCCCGGGACAGACGTATGGCTACACCTTC. It translates to CASSPPGQTYGYTF.